This T cell receptor (beta chain) was sequenced for a study of T cells after yellow fever vaccination. Whole-study results and caveats: Among primary-vaccination clones, most reappeared after the booster, at about 95% for CD4 and under 90% for CD8. A weaker but faster secondary response was observed, peaking on day 5 versus 15.

A process of 5'RACE template switching, which added a universal primer site and UMIs, was used to make TCR cDNA. TCRdb reprocessed the 5' RACE reads via MiXCR and lists one record per CDR3 protein. The sample holds about 300,000 distinct CDR3 sequences; 7.5% to 9% are singletons and the top ten take 3% to 4%. This clonotype came up a few times. What it binds is unknown. Source: CD4+ T cells sorted from PBMCs, taken 5 days after the yellow fever booster vaccination. This TCR was recovered from a man aged 18 to 29 who received the YFV17D yellow fever vaccine.

CDR3 coding DNA: TGTGCCAGCAGGGGCACAGGGGGGGCTGGGCCGCAGTATTTT. This encodes CASRGTGGAGPQYF. The rearrangement links TRBV6-5 to TRBJ2-3; possible D gene TRBD1, 8 bases. Germline V lookup: CDR1 MNHEY, CDR2 SVGAGI. Trimming pared 6 bases from V and 10 bases from J, leaving 20 bases between. The CDR3 sequence is 14 residues long.